This is a list of T cell receptor beta chains from one sample in a study of cytotoxic CD8 clonotypes in ibrutinib-treated CLL. Sequencing used immunoSEQ multiplex PCR; TCRdb keeps in-frame clones, though not all of them. Among more than 150,000 clones listed, about two thirds were seen once. The input for sequencing was PBMCs, taken after 24 months of ibrutinib treatment. Receptors originate from a human donor with chronic lymphocytic leukemia. Both conserved end residues are part of each CDR3. A D gene is named only where the DNA matches it firmly. Size values are once, few and many counts, or a class for expanded clones, and some rows have none.

J gene: TRBJ1-1; V gene: TRBV11-1; D gene: -; CDR3 length: 14; clone size: -; CDR3 DNA: TGTGCCAGCAGCTTAATAGACACGAACACTGAAGCTTTCTTT; CDR3 protein: CASSLIDTNTEAFF
J gene: TRBJ2-1; V gene: TRBV25-1; D gene: -; CDR3 length: 15; clone size: -; CDR3 DNA: TGTGCCAGCAGTGAATCGGGGACGGGCTACAATGAGCAGTTCTTC; CDR3 protein: CASSESGTGYNEQFF
J gene: TRBJ1-4; V gene: TRBV6-5; D gene: -; CDR3 length: 14; clone size: -; CDR3 DNA: TGTGCCAGCATGTTGGTGGCAACTAATGAAAAACTGTTTTTT; CDR3 protein: CASMLVATNEKLFF
J gene: TRBJ2-7; V gene: TRBV11-2; D gene: TRBD1; CDR3 length: 12; clone size: once; CDR3 DNA: TGTGCCAGCAAGGACAGGACGTACGAGCAGTACTTC; CDR3 protein: CASKDRTYEQYF
J gene: TRBJ2-2; V gene: TRBV7-9; D gene: -; CDR3 length: 16; clone size: -; CDR3 DNA: TGTGCCAGCAGCTTAGGAATATACCTCAGGACCTTTGAGCTGTTTTTT; CDR3 protein: CASSLGIYLRTFELFF
J gene: TRBJ2-1; V gene: TRBV5-4; D gene: TRBD2; CDR3 length: 15; clone size: once; CDR3 DNA: TGTGCCAGCAGCTTGGGGTCTAGCGGGATCAATGAGCAGTTCTTC; CDR3 protein: CASSLGSSGINEQFF
J gene: TRBJ1-4; V gene: TRBV28; D gene: -; CDR3 length: 16; clone size: few; CDR3 DNA: TGTGCCAGCAGTCTAGGTTCGGGGGCTGAGGAGGAAAAACTGTTTTTT; CDR3 protein: CASSLGSGAEEEKLFF
J gene: TRBJ2-3; V gene: TRBV18; D gene: TRBD2; CDR3 length: 16; clone size: few; CDR3 DNA: TGTGCCAGCTCCCGAGGGACTAGCGCGAGAACAGATACGCAGTATTTT; CDR3 protein: CASSRGTSARTDTQYF
J gene: TRBJ2-7; V gene: TRBV7-2; D gene: -; CDR3 length: 14; clone size: -; CDR3 DNA: TGTGCCAGCAGCTTAGGCGGGACAGTCTACGAGCAGTACTTC; CDR3 protein: CASSLGGTVYEQYF
J gene: TRBJ2-7; V gene: TRBV4-1; D gene: TRBD2; CDR3 length: 19; clone size: -; CDR3 DNA: TGCGCCAGCAGCCAAGTTCCTGGTAGCGGGACCTTTAGCTCCTACGAGCAGTACTTC; CDR3 protein: CASSQVPGSGTFSSYEQYF
J gene: TRBJ2-7; V gene: TRBV2; D gene: -; CDR3 length: 12; clone size: few; CDR3 DNA: TGTGCCAGCAGAACAGACACCTACGAGCAGTACTTC; CDR3 protein: CASRTDTYEQYF
J gene: TRBJ1-1; V gene: TRBV19; D gene: TRBD1; CDR3 length: 14; clone size: -; CDR3 DNA: TGTGCCAGTAGTAGCACAGGGGGCTACACTGAAGCTTTCTTT; CDR3 protein: CASSSTGGYTEAFF
J gene: TRBJ2-7; V gene: TRBV10-3; D gene: -; CDR3 length: 12; clone size: -; CDR3 DNA: TGTGCCATCAGTGAGTCGGCCTACGAGCAGTACTTC; CDR3 protein: CAISESAYEQYF
J gene: TRBJ2-2; V gene: TRBV11-2; D gene: -; CDR3 length: 15; clone size: few; CDR3 DNA: TGTGCCAGCAGCGCCGACTCGACGAACACCGGGGAGCTGTTTTTT; CDR3 protein: CASSADSTNTGELFF
J gene: TRBJ2-7; V gene: TRBV19; D gene: -; CDR3 length: 15; clone size: -; CDR3 DNA: TGTGCCAGTAGTATAGACTCTCTCCCTTTCAACGAGCAGTACTTC; CDR3 protein: CASSIDSLPFNEQYF
J gene: TRBJ2-3; V gene: TRBV4-1; D gene: TRBD1; CDR3 length: 16; clone size: few; CDR3 DNA: TGCGCCAGCAGCCAAACCGGGACAGGGAGCACAGATACGCAGTATTTT; CDR3 protein: CASSQTGTGSTDTQYF
J gene: TRBJ2-5; V gene: TRBV10-3; D gene: -; CDR3 length: 13; clone size: few; CDR3 DNA: TGTGCCATCAGCCCTACAGTGCTGGAGACCCAGTACTTC; CDR3 protein: CAISPTVLETQYF
J gene: TRBJ2-5; V gene: TRBV4-1; D gene: -; CDR3 length: 13; clone size: -; CDR3 DNA: TGCGCCAGCAGCCAAGATCCGGGGTCGTGGCAGTACTTC; CDR3 protein: CASSQDPGSWQYF
J gene: TRBJ1-5; V gene: TRBV4-3; D gene: -; CDR3 length: 15; clone size: -; CDR3 DNA: TGCGCCAGCAGCCAGGACCGGGACCCCAATCAGCCCCAGCATTTT; CDR3 protein: CASSQDRDPNQPQHF
J gene: TRBJ2-4; V gene: TRBV5-8; D gene: TRBD1; CDR3 length: 14; clone size: -; CDR3 DNA: TGTGCCAGCAGCGGCGGACAGGGACAAAACATTCAGTACTTC; CDR3 protein: CASSGGQGQNIQYF
J gene: TRBJ2-4; V gene: TRBV7-9; D gene: -; CDR3 length: 14; clone size: -; CDR3 DNA: TGTGCCAGCAGCTTAGTAGAATGGGAAAGCATTCAGTACTTC; CDR3 protein: CASSLVEWESIQYF
J gene: TRBJ2-7; V gene: TRBV6-6; D gene: -; CDR3 length: 14; clone size: -; CDR3 DNA: TGTGCCAGCAGTACGGCGGAAAGCTCCTACGAGCAGTACTTC; CDR3 protein: CASSTAESSYEQYF
J gene: TRBJ2-7; V gene: TRBV7-9; D gene: TRBD2; CDR3 length: 18; clone size: -; CDR3 DNA: TGTGCCAGCAGCTTACCCGATGCCGGGACTAGCGGGAGATACGAGCAGTACTTC; CDR3 protein: CASSLPDAGTSGRYEQYF
J gene: TRBJ1-2; V gene: TRBV6-5; D gene: -; CDR3 length: 14; clone size: few; CDR3 DNA: TGTGCCAGCAGGGGGGCCCCGGGGCGGTATGGCTACACCTTC; CDR3 protein: CASRGAPGRYGYTF
J gene: TRBJ2-1; V gene: TRBV5-1; D gene: -; CDR3 length: 14; clone size: once; CDR3 DNA: TGCGCCAGCAGCCGACTTCCGTTCAACAATGAGCAGTTCTTC; CDR3 protein: CASSRLPFNNEQFF
J gene: TRBJ1-1; V gene: TRBV20-1; D gene: -; CDR3 length: 11; clone size: -; CDR3 DNA: TGCAGTGCTACATTCGGGGGAGCGGCTTTCTTT; CDR3 protein: CSATFGGAAFF
J gene: TRBJ2-7; V gene: TRBV28; D gene: TRBD2; CDR3 length: 15; clone size: -; CDR3 DNA: TGTGCCAGCAGTCCCCTAGCGGGAGGAGTCTACGAGCAGTACTTC; CDR3 protein: CASSPLAGGVYEQYF
J gene: TRBJ1-1; V gene: TRBV7-9; D gene: -; CDR3 length: 16; clone size: -; CDR3 DNA: TGTGCCAGCAGCTTGTCATCCCTGGGACACCACACTGAAGCTTTCTTT; CDR3 protein: CASSLSSLGHHTEAFF
J gene: TRBJ2-3; V gene: TRBV5-3; D gene: TRBD2; CDR3 length: 22; clone size: -; CDR3 DNA: TGTGCCAGAGACCACAAATCCTCCGGGACTAGCGGATCCCTCGTTGGCACAGATACGCAGTATTTT; CDR3 protein: CARDHKSSGTSGSLVGTDTQYF
J gene: TRBJ1-1; V gene: TRBV5-1; D gene: -; CDR3 length: 15; clone size: few; CDR3 DNA: TGCGCCAGCAGCTTGGGGCCTGAAGCGAACACTGAAGCTTTCTTT; CDR3 protein: CASSLGPEANTEAFF
J gene: TRBJ2-3; V gene: TRBV29-1; D gene: -; CDR3 length: 16; clone size: -; CDR3 DNA: TGCAGCGTTGAAGTCAGTCCAGGACAGGGAGGGGCGGCGCAGTATTTT; CDR3 protein: CSVEVSPGQGGAAQYF
J gene: TRBJ2-1; V gene: TRBV29-1; D gene: -; CDR3 length: 13; clone size: -; CDR3 DNA: TGCAGCGGAACGCAGGGATTCTACAATGAGCAGTTCTTC; CDR3 protein: CSGTQGFYNEQFF
J gene: TRBJ2-1; V gene: TRBV7-2; D gene: TRBD2; CDR3 length: 17; clone size: -; CDR3 DNA: TGTGCCAGCAGCTCGACCTTAGCGGGAGGCACCTACAATGAGCAGTTCTTC; CDR3 protein: CASSSTLAGGTYNEQFF
J gene: TRBJ2-1; V gene: TRBV28; D gene: TRBD2; CDR3 length: 14; clone size: -; CDR3 DNA: TGTGCCAGCAGTGTCCTAGCGGGAGGGCCTACTCCGTTCTTC; CDR3 protein: CASSVLAGGPTPFF
J gene: TRBJ2-3; V gene: TRBV28; D gene: -; CDR3 length: 15; clone size: -; CDR3 DNA: TGTGCCAGCAGTTTAACCGGGAGTTCGACAGATACGCAGTATTTT; CDR3 protein: CASSLTGSSTDTQYF
J gene: TRBJ1-2; V gene: TRBV7-2; D gene: -; CDR3 length: 14; clone size: -; CDR3 DNA: TGTGCCAGCAGCTTATACCGGACTAACTATGGCTACACCTTC; CDR3 protein: CASSLYRTNYGYTF
J gene: TRBJ1-1; V gene: TRBV28; D gene: TRBD1; CDR3 length: 15; clone size: -; CDR3 DNA: TGTGCCAGCAGTTTACGAGGGGGCGAGGGCACTGAAGCTTTCTTT; CDR3 protein: CASSLRGGEGTEAFF
J gene: TRBJ2-7; V gene: TRBV5-1; D gene: TRBD1; CDR3 length: 16; clone size: -; CDR3 DNA: TGCGCCAGCAGCTTGGACCCACAGGGGTTATCCTACGAGCAGTACTTC; CDR3 protein: CASSLDPQGLSYEQYF
J gene: TRBJ1-1; V gene: TRBV7-9; D gene: -; CDR3 length: 13; clone size: few; CDR3 DNA: TGTGCCAGCCATATCTTGGGAAACACTGAAGCTTTCTTT; CDR3 protein: CASHILGNTEAFF
J gene: TRBJ2-7; V gene: TRBV13; D gene: -; CDR3 length: 15; clone size: -; CDR3 DNA: TGTGCCAGCAGCTTTCACGTGGGTGGGGAGCGCGAGCAGTACTTC; CDR3 protein: CASSFHVGGEREQYF
J gene: TRBJ2-2; V gene: TRBV10-1; D gene: -; CDR3 length: 14; clone size: once; CDR3 DNA: TGCGCCAGCAAGGTCGCCCGGGGGCACGGGGAGCTGTTTTTT; CDR3 protein: CASKVARGHGELFF
J gene: TRBJ2-5; V gene: TRBV5-4; D gene: -; CDR3 length: 13; clone size: -; CDR3 DNA: TGTGCCAGCAGCTCTGACAGACAAGAGACCCAGTACTTC; CDR3 protein: CASSSDRQETQYF
J gene: TRBJ1-2; V gene: TRBV5-1; D gene: -; CDR3 length: 17; clone size: -; CDR3 DNA: TGCGCCAGCAGCTTGGCCAAAGACAGTCAAATTTTCCTTGGCTACACCTTC; CDR3 protein: CASSLAKDSQIFLGYTF
J gene: TRBJ2-3; V gene: TRBV13; D gene: TRBD2; CDR3 length: 16; clone size: -; CDR3 DNA: TGTGCCAGCAGCCGAGGACTAGCGGCTAGCACAGATACGCAGTATTTT; CDR3 protein: CASSRGLAASTDTQYF
J gene: TRBJ1-5; V gene: TRBV15; D gene: -; CDR3 length: 16; clone size: -; CDR3 DNA: TGTGCCACCAGCGCAAGAGGTAGCCCTTTTAATCAGCCCCAGCATTTT; CDR3 protein: CATSARGSPFNQPQHF
J gene: TRBJ1-1; V gene: TRBV5-1; D gene: -; CDR3 length: 13; clone size: -; CDR3 DNA: TGCGCCAGCAGCTTGACCGGGAACACTGAAGCTTTCTTT; CDR3 protein: CASSLTGNTEAFF
J gene: TRBJ2-2; V gene: TRBV15; D gene: -; CDR3 length: 14; clone size: -; CDR3 DNA: TGTGCCACCAGTTTGGGAAGTAACACCGGGGAGCTGTTTTTT; CDR3 protein: CATSLGSNTGELFF